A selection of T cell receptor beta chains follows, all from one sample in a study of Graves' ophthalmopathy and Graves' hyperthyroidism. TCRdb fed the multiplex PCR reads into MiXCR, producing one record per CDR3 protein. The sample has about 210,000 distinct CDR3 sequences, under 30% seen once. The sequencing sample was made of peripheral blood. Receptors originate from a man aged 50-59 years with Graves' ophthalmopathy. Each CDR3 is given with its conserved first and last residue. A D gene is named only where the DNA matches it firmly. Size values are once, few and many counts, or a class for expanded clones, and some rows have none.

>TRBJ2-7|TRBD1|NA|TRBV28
TGTGCCAGCAGTTTCCCACCCGGGACAGGGATTGACGAGCAGTACTTC
CASSFPPGTGIDEQYF
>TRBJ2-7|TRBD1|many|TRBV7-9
TGTGCCAGCAGCTTACCCTGGACAGGGGCCCACGAGCAGTACTTC
CASSLPWTGAHEQYF
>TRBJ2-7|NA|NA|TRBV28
TGTGCCAGCAGTACCGGACGGGGGCCAGTTCCCTACGAGCAGTACTTC
CASSTGRGPVPYEQYF
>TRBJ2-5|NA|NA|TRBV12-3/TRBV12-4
TGTGCCAGCAGGGACCTTCCAGCGGAACAGACCCAGTACTTC
CASRDLPAEQTQYF
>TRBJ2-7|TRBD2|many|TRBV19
TGTGCCAGTAGTTACTATAGCGGGAAGTCGGACGAGCAGTACTTC
CASSYYSGKSDEQYF
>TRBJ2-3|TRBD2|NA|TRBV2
TGTGCCAGCAGTGAAACCCCCGGGACTAGCGGGAGGTTGACATCAGATACGCAGTATTTT
CASSETPGTSGRLTSDTQYF
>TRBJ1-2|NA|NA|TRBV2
TGTGCCAGCACCCAGGGCTACTATGGCTACACCTTC
CASTQGYYGYTF
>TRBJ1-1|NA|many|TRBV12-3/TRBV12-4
TGTGCAACCGGGACCCACAACACTGAAGCTTTCTTT
CATGTHNTEAFF
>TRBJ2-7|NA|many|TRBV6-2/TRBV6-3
TGTGCCAGCGGACGGTACTACGAGCAGTACTTC
CASGRYYEQYF
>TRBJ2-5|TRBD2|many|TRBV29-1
TGCAGCGTTGAGGGACTAGCGGGAGAGGAGTACCAAGAGACCCAGTACTTC
CSVEGLAGEEYQETQYF
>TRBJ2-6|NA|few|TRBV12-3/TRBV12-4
TGTGCCAGCACTATCCCAACTGGGGCCAACGTCCTGACTTTC
CASTIPTGANVLTF
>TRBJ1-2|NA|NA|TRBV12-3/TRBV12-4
TGTGCCAGCAGCCGCCTCGCCGGGGGATCTGGCTACACCTTC
CASSRLAGGSGYTF
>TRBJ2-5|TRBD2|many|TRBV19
TGTGCCAGTAGTCCCCGAGCGGGAGTGACAGAGACCCAGTACTTC
CASSPRAGVTETQYF